These T cell receptor beta chains were read from a single sample in a study of cytomegalovirus exposure and HLA in healthy donors. Profiling relied on immunoSEQ multiplex PCR, and the TCRdb table lists in-frame clones only, not all of them. In the table there are about 94,000 clones, 60% to 80% of which are singletons. Material for sequencing was PBMCs. These receptors were obtained from a man aged 30 to 45 in good health and CMV-seronegative. CDR3s include the opening cysteine and the closing phenylalanine or tryptophan. The order of the fields is clone size, V gene, J gene, D gene, CDR3 protein, CDR3 DNA. D genes are given only for firm matches. Where a row states a size, it is once, few, many or the class of an expanded clone; other rows omit it.

abundance: -; v_gene: TRBV7-2; j_gene: TRBJ2-7; d_gene: TRBD2; CDR3aa: CASSLGRLADRYEQYF; CDR3nt: TGTGCCAGCAGCTTAGGACGCCTAGCGGACCGCTACGAGCAGTACTTC
abundance: few; v_gene: TRBV19; j_gene: TRBJ1-5; d_gene: -; CDR3aa: CASRLDSYSHQPQHF; CDR3nt: TGTGCCAGTAGGTTGGACAGTTACTCTCATCAGCCCCAGCATTTT
abundance: few; v_gene: TRBV6-6; j_gene: TRBJ2-1; d_gene: -; CDR3aa: CASSWGFNEQFF; CDR3nt: TGTGCCAGCAGTTGGGGCTTCAATGAGCAGTTCTTC
abundance: -; v_gene: TRBV19; j_gene: TRBJ2-1; d_gene: -; CDR3aa: CASSIQGGNEQFF; CDR3nt: TGTGCCAGTAGTATACAGGGCGGCAATGAGCAGTTCTTC
abundance: few; v_gene: TRBV27; j_gene: TRBJ2-7; d_gene: TRBD1; CDR3aa: CASSFRGPSYEQYF; CDR3nt: TGTGCCAGCAGTTTCAGGGGGCCATCCTACGAGCAGTACTTC
abundance: -; v_gene: TRBV6-5; j_gene: TRBJ1-1; d_gene: TRBD1; CDR3aa: CASSNFDRGTEAFF; CDR3nt: TGTGCCAGCAGTAATTTCGACAGGGGGACTGAAGCTTTCTTT
abundance: -; v_gene: TRBV4-2; j_gene: TRBJ2-6; d_gene: -; CDR3aa: CASSQGASSGANVLTF; CDR3nt: TGTGCCAGCAGCCAAGGCGCAAGCTCTGGGGCCAACGTCCTGACTTTC
abundance: -; v_gene: TRBV7-9; j_gene: TRBJ1-1; d_gene: TRBD1; CDR3aa: CASSSPQGARNTEAFF; CDR3nt: TGTGCCAGCAGCTCGCCCCAGGGGGCGCGCAACACTGAAGCTTTCTTT
abundance: -; v_gene: TRBV11-2; j_gene: TRBJ2-2; d_gene: TRBD1; CDR3aa: CASGEQGATGELFF; CDR3nt: TGTGCCAGCGGCGAACAGGGGGCCACCGGGGAGCTGTTTTTT
abundance: -; v_gene: TRBV5-1; j_gene: TRBJ2-5; d_gene: -; CDR3aa: CASSLGLETQYF; CDR3nt: TGCGCCAGCAGCTTGGGGCTAGAGACCCAGTACTTC
abundance: -; v_gene: TRBV7-2; j_gene: TRBJ2-5; d_gene: -; CDR3aa: CASSLVESETQYF; CDR3nt: TGTGCCAGCAGCTTAGTTGAGTCGGAGACCCAGTACTTC
abundance: -; v_gene: TRBV29-1; j_gene: TRBJ2-5; d_gene: TRBD1; CDR3aa: CSVDRGQGETQYF; CDR3nt: TGCAGCGTGGACAGGGGCCAAGGAGAGACCCAGTACTTC
abundance: -; v_gene: TRBV2; j_gene: TRBJ2-3; d_gene: TRBD2; CDR3aa: CASSGLAGITDTQYF; CDR3nt: TGTGCCAGCAGCGGACTAGCGGGTATCACAGATACGCAGTATTTT
abundance: -; v_gene: TRBV2; j_gene: TRBJ1-4; d_gene: TRBD1; CDR3aa: CASTGQGAFGEKLFF; CDR3nt: TGTGCCAGCACTGGACAGGGGGCGTTCGGGGAAAAACTGTTTTTT
abundance: -; v_gene: TRBV5-4; j_gene: TRBJ1-2; d_gene: -; CDR3aa: CASSLGVWGGPNYGYTF; CDR3nt: TGTGCCAGCAGCTTGGGGGTATGGGGAGGCCCAAACTATGGCTACACCTTC
abundance: -; v_gene: TRBV2; j_gene: TRBJ1-3; d_gene: -; CDR3aa: CASSPGRSGNTIYF; CDR3nt: TGTGCCAGCAGTCCAGGCCGCTCTGGAAACACCATATATTTT
abundance: -; v_gene: TRBV18; j_gene: TRBJ2-1; d_gene: -; CDR3aa: CASSLDTGNEQFF; CDR3nt: TGTGCCAGCTCGCTGGATACAGGCAATGAGCAGTTCTTC
abundance: -; v_gene: TRBV6-5; j_gene: TRBJ2-7; d_gene: TRBD1; CDR3aa: CASSSQGAGPYEQYF; CDR3nt: TGTGCCAGCAGCTCTCAGGGGGCCGGACCCTACGAGCAGTACTTC
abundance: -; v_gene: TRBV5-1; j_gene: TRBJ2-2; d_gene: -; CDR3aa: CASSLTGLNTGELFF; CDR3nt: TGCGCCAGCAGCTTGACAGGCCTGAACACCGGGGAGCTGTTTTTT
abundance: -; v_gene: TRBV19; j_gene: TRBJ1-4; d_gene: -; CDR3aa: CASSPPGNEKLFF; CDR3nt: TGTGCCAGTAGCCCCCCCGGGAATGAAAAACTGTTTTTT
abundance: -; v_gene: TRBV6-6; j_gene: TRBJ2-1; d_gene: TRBD1; CDR3aa: CASRLAGTGGHNEQFF; CDR3nt: TGTGCCAGCAGACTCGCCGGGACAGGGGGCCACAATGAGCAGTTCTTC
abundance: -; v_gene: TRBV11-2; j_gene: TRBJ2-7; d_gene: -; CDR3aa: CASSAEIGTAAVLDEQYF; CDR3nt: TGTGCCAGCAGCGCCGAGATTGGGACTGCCGCTGTGCTCGACGAGCAGTACTTC
abundance: -; v_gene: TRBV5-1; j_gene: TRBJ2-3; d_gene: -; CDR3aa: CASSSVRTATDTQYF; CDR3nt: TGCGCCAGCAGCTCAGTCAGGACAGCCACAGATACGCAGTATTTT
abundance: -; v_gene: TRBV7-9; j_gene: TRBJ2-7; d_gene: -; CDR3aa: CSSSPRDMSSYEQYF; CDR3nt: TGTTCCAGCAGCCCCCGGGACATGAGCTCCTACGAGCAGTACTTC
abundance: -; v_gene: TRBV30; j_gene: TRBJ2-7; d_gene: -; CDR3aa: CACRNLGEQYF; CDR3nt: TGTGCCTGCAGGAACCTTGGTGAGCAGTACTTC
abundance: -; v_gene: TRBV14; j_gene: TRBJ2-1; d_gene: -; CDR3aa: CASSRGGLMKFF; CDR3nt: TGTGCCAGCAGCCGGGGAGGACTAATGAAGTTCTTC
abundance: -; v_gene: TRBV6-1; j_gene: TRBJ2-3; d_gene: TRBD2; CDR3aa: CTSSAGRPSTDTQYF; CDR3nt: TGTACCAGCAGTGCCGGGAGGCCGAGCACAGATACGCAGTATTTT
abundance: -; v_gene: TRBV7-9; j_gene: TRBJ2-5; d_gene: -; CDR3aa: CASSLFGREETQYF; CDR3nt: TGTGCCAGCAGCTTATTTGGCAGGGAAGAGACCCAGTACTTC
abundance: -; v_gene: TRBV5-1; j_gene: TRBJ1-1; d_gene: TRBD1; CDR3aa: CASSSGTALSNTEAFF; CDR3nt: TGCGCCAGCAGCTCAGGGACAGCCCTCTCGAACACTGAAGCTTTCTTT
abundance: -; v_gene: TRBV28; j_gene: TRBJ2-1; d_gene: -; CDR3aa: CASSLYAEGHEQFF; CDR3nt: TGTGCCAGCAGTTTATATGCGGAGGGGCATGAGCAGTTCTTC
abundance: -; v_gene: TRBV6-5; j_gene: TRBJ2-7; d_gene: -; CDR3aa: CASSYQGWGSYEQYF; CDR3nt: TGTGCCAGCAGTTACCAGGGGTGGGGATCCTACGAGCAGTACTTC
abundance: -; v_gene: TRBV2; j_gene: TRBJ2-7; d_gene: TRBD1; CDR3aa: CASSNPGQTVYEQYF; CDR3nt: TGTGCCAGCAGTAATCCGGGACAGACCGTCTACGAGCAGTACTTC
abundance: -; v_gene: TRBV27; j_gene: TRBJ1-5; d_gene: -; CDR3aa: CASSLKEYQPQHF; CDR3nt: TGTGCCAGCAGTCTTAAGGAGTACCAGCCCCAGCATTTT
abundance: -; v_gene: TRBV7-2; j_gene: TRBJ2-3; d_gene: TRBD1; CDR3aa: CASSLVGGGTDTQYF; CDR3nt: TGTGCCAGCAGCTTAGTAGGGGGCGGCACAGATACGCAGTATTTT
abundance: -; v_gene: TRBV19; j_gene: TRBJ2-1; d_gene: -; CDR3aa: CASSISGLGYNEQFF; CDR3nt: TGTGCCAGTAGTATCAGCGGGTTGGGCTACAATGAGCAGTTCTTC
abundance: -; v_gene: TRBV7-8; j_gene: TRBJ1-2; d_gene: TRBD1; CDR3aa: CASSRNRGDNYGYTF; CDR3nt: TGTGCCAGCAGCCGCAACAGGGGGGATAACTATGGCTACACCTTC
abundance: -; v_gene: TRBV19; j_gene: TRBJ1-6; d_gene: TRBD1; CDR3aa: CASRLRGGQVRNSPLHF; CDR3nt: TGTGCCAGTAGACTGCGCGGGGGACAGGTGAGAAATTCACCCCTCCACTTT
abundance: -; v_gene: TRBV19; j_gene: TRBJ2-2; d_gene: TRBD1; CDR3aa: CASSIVGQGRTGELFF; CDR3nt: TGTGCCAGTAGTATAGTGGGACAGGGAAGGACCGGGGAGCTGTTTTTT
abundance: -; v_gene: TRBV9; j_gene: TRBJ1-3; d_gene: -; CDR3aa: CASSVGTTHAGNTIYF; CDR3nt: TGTGCCAGCAGCGTAGGGACAACGCACGCTGGAAACACCATATATTTT
abundance: -; v_gene: TRBV6-6; j_gene: TRBJ2-1; d_gene: -; CDR3aa: CASSLGDSMQFF; CDR3nt: TGTGCCAGCAGCCTAGGAGATTCGATGCAGTTCTTC
abundance: once; v_gene: TRBV19; j_gene: TRBJ1-4; d_gene: TRBD1; CDR3aa: CASQDRGGEKLFF; CDR3nt: TGTGCCAGTCAGGACAGAGGGGGCGAAAAACTGTTTTTT
abundance: -; v_gene: TRBV5-1; j_gene: TRBJ2-6; d_gene: TRBD2; CDR3aa: CASSPRSRQAGVSGANVLTF; CDR3nt: TGCGCCAGCAGCCCCCGGTCGCGCCAAGCGGGAGTTAGTGGGGCCAACGTCCTGACTTTC
abundance: once; v_gene: TRBV19; j_gene: TRBJ2-7; d_gene: TRBD2; CDR3aa: CASSKRTSGSEPYEQYF; CDR3nt: TGTGCCAGTAGTAAGCGGACTAGCGGGAGCGAACCCTACGAGCAGTACTTC
abundance: -; v_gene: TRBV6-1; j_gene: TRBJ1-5; d_gene: -; CDR3aa: CASSERGFLDNQPQHF; CDR3nt: TGTGCCAGCAGTGAAAGAGGGTTTTTAGACAATCAGCCCCAGCATTTT
abundance: few; v_gene: TRBV28; j_gene: TRBJ1-1; d_gene: TRBD1; CDR3aa: CASSSQGTEAFF; CDR3nt: TGTGCCAGCAGTTCACAGGGGACCGAAGCTTTCTTT
abundance: -; v_gene: TRBV6-5; j_gene: TRBJ1-1; d_gene: -; CDR3aa: CASRSPREDTEAFF; CDR3nt: TGTGCCAGCAGATCCCCGCGGGAGGACACTGAAGCTTTCTTT
abundance: -; v_gene: TRBV7-9; j_gene: TRBJ1-2; d_gene: -; CDR3aa: CASSPEGTGYGYTF; CDR3nt: TGTGCCAGCAGTCCGGAGGGGACTGGCTATGGCTACACCTTC
abundance: few; v_gene: TRBV11-2; j_gene: TRBJ2-1; d_gene: -; CDR3aa: CASSLDLGEGYNEQFF; CDR3nt: TGTGCCAGCAGCTTAGATCTGGGAGAAGGCTACAATGAGCAGTTCTTC